This T cell receptor beta chain was sequenced for a study of CD8+CD57+ T cells in acquired aplastic anemia. Overall study context: An average of about 9.8 million reads for CD4+ cells was obtained from healthy donors.

The germline V gene has CDR1 LNHDA and CDR2 SQIVND (reference sequence). The CDR3 extends over 14 amino acids. The V and J ends lost 5 bases and 4 bases respectively, with 14 bases between them. This clonotype occurred many times. Genomic DNA, serving as template, underwent TCR beta VDJ and CDR3 profiling. TCRdb reprocessed the reads with MiXCR, giving one entry per CDR3 protein. The sample has around 140,000 distinct CDR3 sequences; roughly 40% are singletons. The receptor was isolated from a human donor in good health, serving as a control. This rearrangement joins TRBV19 to TRBJ1-1; the D is unclear. The sample was sorted CD4+, CD8+, or CD8+CD57+ T cells (not recorded which) from PBMCs. The chain's CDR3 is CASSARRVGTEAFF. CDR3 bases: TGTGCCAGTAGTGCTAGAAGGGTTGGCACTGAAGCTTTCTTT.